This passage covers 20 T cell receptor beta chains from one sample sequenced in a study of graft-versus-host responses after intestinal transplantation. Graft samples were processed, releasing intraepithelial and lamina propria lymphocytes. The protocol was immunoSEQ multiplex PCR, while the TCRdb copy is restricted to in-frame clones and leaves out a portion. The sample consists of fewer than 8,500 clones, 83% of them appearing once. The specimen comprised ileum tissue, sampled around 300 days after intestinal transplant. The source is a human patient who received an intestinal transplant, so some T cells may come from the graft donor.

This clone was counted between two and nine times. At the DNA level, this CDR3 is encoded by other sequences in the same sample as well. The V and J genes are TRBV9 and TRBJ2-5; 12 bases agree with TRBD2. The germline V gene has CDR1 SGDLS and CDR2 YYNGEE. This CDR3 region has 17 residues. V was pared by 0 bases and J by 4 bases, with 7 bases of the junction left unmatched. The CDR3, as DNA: TGTGCCAGCAGCGTAGGGGCTAGCGGGGGGGCAGGAGAGACCCAGTACTTC. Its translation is CASSVGASGGAGETQYF.

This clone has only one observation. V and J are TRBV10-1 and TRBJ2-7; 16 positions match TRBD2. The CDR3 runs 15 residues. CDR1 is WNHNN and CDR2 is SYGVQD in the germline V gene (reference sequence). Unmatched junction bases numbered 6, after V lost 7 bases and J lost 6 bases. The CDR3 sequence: CASTRGLAGGTEQYF. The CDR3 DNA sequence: TGCGCCAGCACCAGGGGACTAGCGGGGGGGACCGAGCAGTACTTC.

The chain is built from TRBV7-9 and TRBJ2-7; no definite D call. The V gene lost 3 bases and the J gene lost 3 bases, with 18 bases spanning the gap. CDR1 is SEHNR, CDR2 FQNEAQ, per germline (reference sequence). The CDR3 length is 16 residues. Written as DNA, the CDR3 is TGTGCCAGCAGCTTGAATACGGCTTCAGGAAACTACGAGCAGTACTTC. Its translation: CASSLNTASGNYEQYF.

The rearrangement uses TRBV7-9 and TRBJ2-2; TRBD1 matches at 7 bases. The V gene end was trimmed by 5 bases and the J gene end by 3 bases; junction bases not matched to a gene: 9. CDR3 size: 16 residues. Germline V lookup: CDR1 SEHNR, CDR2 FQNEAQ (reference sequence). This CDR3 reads CASSRAGTVYTGELFF. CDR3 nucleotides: TGTGCCAGCAGCCGGGCCGGGACAGTTTACACCGGGGAGCTGTTTTTT.

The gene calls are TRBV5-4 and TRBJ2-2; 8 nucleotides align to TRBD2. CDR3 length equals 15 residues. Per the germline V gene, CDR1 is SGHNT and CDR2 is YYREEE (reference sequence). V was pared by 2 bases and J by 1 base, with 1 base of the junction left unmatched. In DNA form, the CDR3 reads TGTGCCAGCAGCTTAGCGGGAGTGAACACCGGGGAGCTGTTTTTT. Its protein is CASSLAGVNTGELFF.

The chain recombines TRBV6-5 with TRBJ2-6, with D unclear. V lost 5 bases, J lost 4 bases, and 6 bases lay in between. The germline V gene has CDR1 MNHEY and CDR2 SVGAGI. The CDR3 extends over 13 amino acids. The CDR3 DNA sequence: TGTGCCAGCAGTCTCATGGGGGCCAACGTCCTGACTTTC. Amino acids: CASSLMGANVLTF.

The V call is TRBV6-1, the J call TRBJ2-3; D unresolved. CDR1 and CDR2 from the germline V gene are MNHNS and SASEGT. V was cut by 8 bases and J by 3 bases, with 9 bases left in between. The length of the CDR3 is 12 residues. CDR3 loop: CASGHYTDTQYF. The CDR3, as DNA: TGTGCCAGCGGCCACTATACAGATACGCAGTATTTT.

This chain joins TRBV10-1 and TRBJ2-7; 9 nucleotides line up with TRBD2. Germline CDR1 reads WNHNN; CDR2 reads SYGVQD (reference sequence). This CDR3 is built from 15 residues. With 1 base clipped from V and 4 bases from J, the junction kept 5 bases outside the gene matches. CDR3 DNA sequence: TGCGCCAGCAGTGAGTTTGCGGGGGGGATATACGAGCAGTACTTC. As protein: CASSEFAGGIYEQYF.

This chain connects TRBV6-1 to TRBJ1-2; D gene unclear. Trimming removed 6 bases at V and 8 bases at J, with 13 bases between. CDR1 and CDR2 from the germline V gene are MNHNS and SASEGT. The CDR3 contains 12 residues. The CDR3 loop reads CASRPREGGYTF. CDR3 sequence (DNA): TGTGCCAGCAGACCTAGGGAGGGCGGCTACACCTTC.

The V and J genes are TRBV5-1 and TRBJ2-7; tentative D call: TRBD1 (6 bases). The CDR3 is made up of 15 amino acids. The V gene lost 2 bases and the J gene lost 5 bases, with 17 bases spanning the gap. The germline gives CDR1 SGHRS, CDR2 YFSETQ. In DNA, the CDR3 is TGCGCCAGCAGCTTCCGACAGGTTGGGAGCGACGAGCAGTACTTC. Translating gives CASSFRQVGSDEQYF.

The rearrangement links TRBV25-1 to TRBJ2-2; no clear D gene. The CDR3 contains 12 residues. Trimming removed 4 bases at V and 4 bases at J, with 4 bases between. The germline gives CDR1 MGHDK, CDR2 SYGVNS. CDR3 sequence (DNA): TGTGCCAGCAGTGGAAGCACCGGGGAGCTGTTTTTT. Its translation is CASSGSTGELFF. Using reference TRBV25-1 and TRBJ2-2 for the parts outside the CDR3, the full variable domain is EADIYQTPRYLVIGTGKKITLECSQTMGHDKMYWYQQDPGMELHLIHYSYGVNSTEKGDLSSESTVSRIRTEHFPLTLESARPSHTSQYLCASSGSTGELFFGEGSRLTVL.

CDR3 DNA: TGTGCCAGCAGTCCTGACAGGGTAGGAGAAAAACTGTTTTTT. Protein product: CASSPDRVGEKLFF. The gene calls are TRBV6-5 and TRBJ1-4, with 7 bases aligning to TRBD1. This CDR3 is 14 amino acids long. Unmatched junction bases numbered 8, after V lost 5 bases and J lost 8 bases. The germline CDR1 and CDR2 sequences are MNHEY and SVGAGI.

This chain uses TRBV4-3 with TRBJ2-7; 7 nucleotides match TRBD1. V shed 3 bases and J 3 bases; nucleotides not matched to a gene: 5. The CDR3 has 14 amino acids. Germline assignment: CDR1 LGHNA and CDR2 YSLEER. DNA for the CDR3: TGCGCCAGCAGCCACGGGACAGCGAACTACGAGCAGTACTTC. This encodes CASSHGTANYEQYF.

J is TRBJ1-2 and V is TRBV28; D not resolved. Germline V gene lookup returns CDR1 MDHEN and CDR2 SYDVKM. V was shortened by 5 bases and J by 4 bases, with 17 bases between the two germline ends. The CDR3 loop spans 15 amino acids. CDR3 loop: CASSHARIKAYGYTF. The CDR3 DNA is TGTGCCAGCAGTCACGCAAGGATTAAAGCCTATGGCTACACCTTC.

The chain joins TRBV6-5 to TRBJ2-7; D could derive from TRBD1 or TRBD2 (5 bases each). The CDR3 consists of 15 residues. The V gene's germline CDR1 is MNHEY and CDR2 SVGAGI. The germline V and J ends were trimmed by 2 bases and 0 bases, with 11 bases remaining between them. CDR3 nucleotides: TGTGCCAGCAGTTACGAAGGGGACGGCTCCTACGAGCAGTACTTC. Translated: CASSYEGDGSYEQYF.

CDR3 DNA sequence: TGTGCCAGCGGCGTGGACAGCGAGTACGAGCAGTACTTC. Translation: CASGVDSEYEQYF. V gene TRBV2 combines with J gene TRBJ2-7; tentatively, D is TRBD1 (6 bases). This CDR3 contains 13 residues. Germline lookup yields CDR1 SNHLY and CDR2 FYNNEI. V was pared by 8 bases and J by 4 bases, with 15 bases between.

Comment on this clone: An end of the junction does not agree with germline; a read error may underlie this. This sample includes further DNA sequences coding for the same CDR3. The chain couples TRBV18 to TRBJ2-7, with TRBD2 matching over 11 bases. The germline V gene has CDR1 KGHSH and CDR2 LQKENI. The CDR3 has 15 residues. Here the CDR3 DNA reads TGCGCCAGCTCAACAGTAGCGGGGGGGGTCCACGAGCAGTACTTC. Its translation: CASSTVAGGVHEQYF.

The CDR3 DNA reads TGTGCCTGGAGTCTGGGACTAGCGGGGGCCGGGGAGCTGTTTTTT. Residues: CAWSLGLAGAGELFF. The V call is TRBV30, the J call TRBJ2-2; 14 bases fit TRBD2. The CDR3 length is 15 residues. The germline V gene encodes CDR1 GTSNPN and CDR2 SVGIG (reference sequence). The trim removed 2 bases at V and 6 bases at J, leaving 2 bases unmatched.

The CDR3 nucleotides are TGTGCCAGCAGCTTGGAGGCAGGACCCTACGAGCAGTACTTC. Translating it yields CASSLEAGPYEQYF. The V call is TRBV5-5, the J call TRBJ2-7; the D is unclear. The V and J ends lost 0 bases and 2 bases respectively, with 9 bases between them. Germline-derived CDR1 and CDR2 are SGHKS and YYEKEE (reference sequence). The CDR3 sequence is 14 residues long.

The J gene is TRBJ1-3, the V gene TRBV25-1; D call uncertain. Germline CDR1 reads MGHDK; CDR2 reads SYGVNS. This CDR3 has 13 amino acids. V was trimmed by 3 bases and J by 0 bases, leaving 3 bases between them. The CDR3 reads CASSDNSGNTIYF. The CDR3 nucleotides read TGTGCCAGCAGTGACAACTCTGGAAACACCATATATTTT. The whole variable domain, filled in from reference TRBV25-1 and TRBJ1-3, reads EADIYQTPRYLVIGTGKKITLECSQTMGHDKMYWYQQDPGMELHLIHYSYGVNSTEKGDLSSESTVSRIRTEHFPLTLESARPSHTSQYLCASSDNSGNTIYFGEGSWLTVV.